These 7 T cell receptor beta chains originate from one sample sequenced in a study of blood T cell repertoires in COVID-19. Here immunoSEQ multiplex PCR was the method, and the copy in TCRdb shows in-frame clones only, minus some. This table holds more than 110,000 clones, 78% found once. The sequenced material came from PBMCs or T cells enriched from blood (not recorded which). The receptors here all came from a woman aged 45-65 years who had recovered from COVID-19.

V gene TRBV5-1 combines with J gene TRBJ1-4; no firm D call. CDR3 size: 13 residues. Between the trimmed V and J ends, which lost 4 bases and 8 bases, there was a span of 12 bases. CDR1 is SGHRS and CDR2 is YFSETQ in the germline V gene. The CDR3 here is CASSPRVEEKLFF. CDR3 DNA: TGCGCCAGCAGCCCGAGGGTTGAGGAAAAACTGTTTTTT.

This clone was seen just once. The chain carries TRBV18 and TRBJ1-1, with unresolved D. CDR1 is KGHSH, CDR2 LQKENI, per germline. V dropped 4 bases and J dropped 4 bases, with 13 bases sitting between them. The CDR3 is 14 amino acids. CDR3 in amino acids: CASSRGLTSTEAFF. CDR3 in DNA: TGTGCCAGCTCACGAGGACTGACGAGCACTGAAGCTTTCTTT.

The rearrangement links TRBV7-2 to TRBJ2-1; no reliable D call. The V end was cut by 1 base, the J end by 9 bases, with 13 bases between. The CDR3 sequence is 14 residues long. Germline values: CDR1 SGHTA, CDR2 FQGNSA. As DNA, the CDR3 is TGTGCCAGCAGCTTAGGGCACCAAGTCGTTGAGCAGTTCTTC. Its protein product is CASSLGHQVVEQFF. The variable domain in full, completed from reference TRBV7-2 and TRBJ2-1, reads GAGVSQSPSNKVTEKGKDVELRCDPISGHTALYWYRQSLGQGLEFLIYFQGNSAPDKSGLPSDRFSAERTGGSVSTLTIQRTQQEDSAVYLCASSLGHQVVEQFFGPGTRLTVL.

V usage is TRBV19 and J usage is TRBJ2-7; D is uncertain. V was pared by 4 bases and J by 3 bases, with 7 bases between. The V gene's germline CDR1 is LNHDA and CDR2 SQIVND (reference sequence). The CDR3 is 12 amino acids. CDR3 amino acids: CASSNRDYEQYF. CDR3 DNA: TGTGCCAGTAGTAACAGAGACTACGAGCAGTACTTC.

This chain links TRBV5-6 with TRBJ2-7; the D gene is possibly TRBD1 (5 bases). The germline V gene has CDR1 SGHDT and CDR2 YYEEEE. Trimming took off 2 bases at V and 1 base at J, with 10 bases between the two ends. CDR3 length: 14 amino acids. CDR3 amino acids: CASSLGHSSYEQYF. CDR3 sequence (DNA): TGTGCCAGCAGCTTAGGACATTCATCCTACGAGCAGTACTTC.

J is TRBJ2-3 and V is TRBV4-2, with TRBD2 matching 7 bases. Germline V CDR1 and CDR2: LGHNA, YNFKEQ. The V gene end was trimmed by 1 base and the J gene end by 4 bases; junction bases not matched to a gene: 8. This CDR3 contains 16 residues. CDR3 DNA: TGTGCCAGCAGCCAAGGCCTAGCGGTTATCGCAGATACGCAGTATTTT. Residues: CASSQGLAVIADTQYF.

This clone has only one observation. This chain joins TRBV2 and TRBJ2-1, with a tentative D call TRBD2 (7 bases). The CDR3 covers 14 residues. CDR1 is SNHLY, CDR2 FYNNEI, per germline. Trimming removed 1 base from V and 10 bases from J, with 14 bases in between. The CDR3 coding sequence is TGTGCCAGCAGTGAAGGAAGGGGGGGAAGGGAGCAGTTCTTC. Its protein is CASSEGRGGREQFF.